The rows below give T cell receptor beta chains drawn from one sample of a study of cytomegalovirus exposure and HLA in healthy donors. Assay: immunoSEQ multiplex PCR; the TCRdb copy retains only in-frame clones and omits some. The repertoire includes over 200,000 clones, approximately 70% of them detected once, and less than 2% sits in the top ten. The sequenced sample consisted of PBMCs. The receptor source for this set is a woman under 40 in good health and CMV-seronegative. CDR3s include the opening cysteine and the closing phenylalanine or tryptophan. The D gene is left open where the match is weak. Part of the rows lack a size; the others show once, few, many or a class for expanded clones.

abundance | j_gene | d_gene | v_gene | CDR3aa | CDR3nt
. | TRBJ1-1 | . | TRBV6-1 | CASSSPGDAEAFF | TGTGCCAGCAGTTCTCCGGGGGACGCTGAAGCTTTCTTT
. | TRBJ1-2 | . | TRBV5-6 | CASTQAQGNHGYTF | TGTGCCAGCACCCAGGCTCAGGGGAACCATGGCTACACCTTC
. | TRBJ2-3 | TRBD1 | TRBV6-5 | CASSLDRAETDTQYF | TGTGCCAGCAGTTTGGACAGGGCGGAGACAGATACGCAGTATTTT
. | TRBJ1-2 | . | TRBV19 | CVSGEGIGYTF | TGTGTCAGCGGGGAGGGGATCGGCTACACCTTC
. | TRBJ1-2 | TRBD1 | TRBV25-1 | CASSGPGQGLKRVYGYTF | TGTGCCAGCAGTGGACCGGGACAGGGGCTGAAGAGGGTCTATGGCTACACCTTT
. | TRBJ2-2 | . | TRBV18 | CASSPNSGTRNTGELFF | TGTGCCAGCTCACCAAACTCGGGGACAAGAAACACCGGGGAGCTGTTTTTT
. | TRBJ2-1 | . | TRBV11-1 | CASSESGGNYNEQFF | TGTGCCAGCAGCGAAAGCGGAGGTAATTACAATGAGCAGTTCTTC
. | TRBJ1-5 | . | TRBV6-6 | CASRQIGKQPQHF | TGTGCCAGCCGACAAATCGGGAAACAGCCCCAGCATTTT
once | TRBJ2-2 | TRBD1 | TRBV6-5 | CASSSGQGSGELFF | TGTGCCAGCAGTTCCGGACAGGGGTCCGGGGAGCTGTTTTTT
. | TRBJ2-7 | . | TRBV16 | CASGRQVTYEQYF | TGTGCCAGCGGTAGACAGGTTACCTACGAGCAGTACTTC
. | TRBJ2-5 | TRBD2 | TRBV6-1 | CASSEVLAGGPVQYF | TGTGCCAGCAGTGAAGTGCTAGCGGGAGGGCCGGTCCAGTACTTC
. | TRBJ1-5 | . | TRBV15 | CATSRDAFQPQHF | TGTGCCACCAGCAGAGATGCGTTCCAGCCCCAGCATTTT
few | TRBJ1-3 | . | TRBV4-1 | CASSTAGTMPGNTIYF | TGCGCCAGCAGCACAGCTGGGACAATGCCTGGAAACACCATATATTTT
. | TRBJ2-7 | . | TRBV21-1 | CASSKGSRLGGEQYF | TGTGCCAGCAGCAAAGGAAGTAGGCTAGGAGGCGAGCAGTACTTC
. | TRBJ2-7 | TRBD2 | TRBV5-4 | CASSLVAGGTTKQYF | TGTGCCAGCAGCTTGGTTGCGGGAGGGACTACGAAGCAGTACTTC
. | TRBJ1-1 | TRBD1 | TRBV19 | CASRPTGARTEAFF | TGTGCCAGTAGGCCTACAGGGGCGCGGACTGAAGCTTTCTTT
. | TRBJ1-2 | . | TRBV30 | CAWSVSRGGYTF | TGTGCCTGGAGTGTAAGCAGGGGTGGCTACACCTTC
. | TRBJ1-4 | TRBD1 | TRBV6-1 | CASSGDRGWGEKLFF | TGTGCCAGCAGTGGGGACAGGGGATGGGGTGAAAAACTGTTTTTT
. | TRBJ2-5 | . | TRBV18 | CASSPPSVGEIQYF | TGTGCCAGCTCACCACCGTCTGTAGGAGAGATCCAGTACTTC
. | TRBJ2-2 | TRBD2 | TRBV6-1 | CAIRRELVGELFF | TGTGCCATCAGGCGGGAGTTGGTCGGGGAGCTGTTTTTT
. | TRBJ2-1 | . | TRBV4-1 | CASSLRINEQFF | TGCGCCAGCAGCCTCCGTATCAATGAGCAGTTCTTC
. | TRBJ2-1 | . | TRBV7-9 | CASSLALVDEQFF | TGTGCCAGCAGCTTAGCTTTGGTAGATGAGCAGTTCTTC
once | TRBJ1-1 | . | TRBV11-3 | CASSLDRGTEAFF | TGTGCCAGCAGCTTAGATCGGGGCACTGAAGCTTTCTTT
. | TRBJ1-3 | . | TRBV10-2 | CATSESRGQPWSGNTIYF | TGCGCCACCAGTGAGTCACGCGGACAGCCATGGTCTGGAAACACCATATATTTT
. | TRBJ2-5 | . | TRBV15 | CATSRGLTGETQYF | TGTGCCACCAGCAGAGGACTGACGGGGGAGACCCAGTACTTC
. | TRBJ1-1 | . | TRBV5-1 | CASSLTGRGTNTEAFF | TGCGCCAGCAGCTTAACAGGGAGGGGGACCAACACTGAAGCTTTCTTT
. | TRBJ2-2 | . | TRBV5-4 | CASSLAMGVGELFF | TGTGCCAGCAGCTTGGCAATGGGAGTCGGGGAGCTGTTTTTT
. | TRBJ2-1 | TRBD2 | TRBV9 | CASSVSGGSYNEQFF | TGTGCCAGCAGCGTTAGCGGGGGCTCCTACAATGAGCAGTTCTTC
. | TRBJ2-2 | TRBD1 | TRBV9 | CASRDRVTGELFF | TGTGCCAGCCGGGACAGGGTCACCGGGGAGCTGTTTTTT
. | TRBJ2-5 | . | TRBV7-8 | CASSLNGAVGETQYF | TGTGCCAGCAGCTTAAATGGGGCAGTTGGGGAGACCCAGTACTTC
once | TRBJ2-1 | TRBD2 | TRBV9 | CASSPGTSQSSEQFF | TGTGCCAGCAGCCCAGGGACTAGTCAGAGTAGTGAGCAGTTCTTC
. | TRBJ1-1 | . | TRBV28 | CASSTIADIGIRRKAFF | TGTGCCAGCAGTACCATCGCGGACATTGGGATTCGCCGAAAAGCTTTCTTT
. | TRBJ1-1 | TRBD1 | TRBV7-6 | CASSSPRHQTGVTEAFF | TGTGCCAGCAGCTCGCCCCGCCATCAGACAGGGGTAACTGAAGCTTTCTTT
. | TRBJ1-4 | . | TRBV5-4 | CASSSPGGNEKLFF | TGTGCCAGCAGCTCCCCCGGCGGGAATGAAAAACTGTTTTTT
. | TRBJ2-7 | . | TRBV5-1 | CASSLGPGSSYEQYF | TGCGCCAGCAGCTTGGGGCCGGGGAGCTCCTACGAGCAGTACTTC
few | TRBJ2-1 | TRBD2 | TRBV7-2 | CASSPGTSGGYEQFF | TGTGCCAGCAGCCCAGGGACTAGCGGGGGCTATGAGCAGTTCTTC
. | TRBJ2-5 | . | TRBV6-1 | CATSGHIEETQYF | TGTGCCACCAGCGGTCATATTGAAGAGACCCAGTACTTC
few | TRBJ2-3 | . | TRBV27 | CASSSQNSPTQYF | TGTGCCAGCAGTTCCCAGAACAGCCCCACGCAGTATTTT
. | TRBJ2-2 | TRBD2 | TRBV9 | CASSVGTSGLTGELFF | TGTGCCAGCAGCGTAGGAACTAGCGGGCTCACCGGGGAGCTGTTTTTT
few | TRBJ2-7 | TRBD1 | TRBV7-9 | CSSSFLPGQGSDEQYF | TGTTCCAGCAGCTTTCTTCCGGGACAGGGGTCCGACGAGCAGTACTTC
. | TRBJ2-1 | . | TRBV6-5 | CASSEARGNEQFF | TGTGCCAGCAGTGAAGCGCGGGGTAATGAGCAGTTCTTC
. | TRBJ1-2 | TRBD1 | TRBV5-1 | CASRSGTGVPGGYTF | TGCGCCAGCAGGTCCGGGACAGGGGTACCCGGTGGCTACACCTTC
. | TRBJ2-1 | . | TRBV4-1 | CASSQEPGSYNEQFF | TGCGCCAGCAGCCAAGAGCCCGGTTCCTACAATGAGCAGTTCTTC
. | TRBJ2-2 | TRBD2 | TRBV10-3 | CVISSGLAGVSAGELFF | TGTGTCATAAGTTCTGGACTAGCGGGAGTAAGCGCCGGGGAGCTGTTTTTT